The 26 T cell receptor beta chains reported below all come from one sample, sequenced in a study of T cells in localized non-small cell lung cancer. Only in-frame clones appear in the TCRdb table, and some are missing; sequencing was by immunoSEQ multiplex PCR. This sample has about 75,000 clones, with more than 70% found just once. The sequencing here drew on peripheral blood, taken before any cancer treatment. These receptors all come from a female donor over 55 with stage I lung adenocarcinoma.

The CDR3: CASGLGTSLQKGETQYF. DNA for the CDR3: TGTGCTAGTGGTTTGGGCACGTCACTACAGAAAGGAGAGACCCAGTACTTC. The chain carries TRBV12-5 and TRBJ2-5; D unresolved. The CDR3 is 17 residues long. CDR1 is LGHNT, CDR2 FRNRAP, per germline. V was pared by 1 base and J by 4 bases, with 19 bases between.

The chain combines TRBV5-1 with TRBJ2-6; D remains ambiguous. Trimming shortened V by 4 bases and J by 1 base, and 12 bases separated the two germline ends. The CDR3 is 16 residues long. CDR1 is SGHRS and CDR2 is YFSETQ in the germline V gene. This CDR3 reads CASSPMARSGANVLTF. CDR3 DNA sequence: TGCGCCAGCAGCCCAATGGCTCGGTCTGGGGCCAACGTCCTGACTTTC.

This rearrangement joins TRBV23-1 to TRBJ2-2; TRBD1 matches 11 bases. TRBV23-1 is known as an ORF, though its function is uncertain. V was pared by 5 bases and J by 6 bases, with 17 bases of the junction left unmatched. CDR3 size: 19 residues. CDR3 region: CASSYSGQGGLGGAGELFF. The CDR3 nucleotides are TGCGCCAGCAGTTATTCGGGACAGGGGGGTTTGGGTGGCGCCGGGGAGCTGTTTTTT.

This clone was counted a single time. This chain connects TRBV30 to TRBJ2-1, with D possibly TRBD2 on 6 matching bases. The germline CDR1 and CDR2 sequences are GTSNPN and SVGIG (reference sequence). The V end was cut by 2 bases, the J end by 7 bases, with 6 bases between. The CDR3 runs 11 residues. CDR3 region: CAWSRGNEQFF. The CDR3 DNA follows: TGTGCCTGGAGTCGGGGGAATGAGCAGTTCTTC.

The V and J genes are TRBV10-3 and TRBJ1-2; D might be TRBD1 (6 bases). Trimming shortened V by 6 bases and J by 4 bases, and 18 bases separated the two germline ends. Germline CDR1 and CDR2: ENHRY and SYGVKD. The CDR3 is 15 residues long. The DNA for the CDR3 is TGTGCCATCAGCGCGGACAGCTTCAGTAGCTATGGCTACACCTTC. As protein: CAISADSFSSYGYTF.

The rearrangement links TRBV5-1 to TRBJ1-2; 7 bases align to TRBD1. CDR1 and CDR2 from the germline V gene are SGHRS and YFSETQ. The V segment lost 2 bases and the J segment 12 bases; nucleotides outside the gene matches: 13. The CDR3 is made up of 14 amino acids. DNA of the CDR3: TGCGCCAGCAGCTTCGGCCAGGGGGGTCGTTCCAACACCTTC. It specifies CASSFGQGGRSNTF.

Notes on this clone: Other DNA sequences from this sample encode an identical CDR3 as well. The chain combines TRBV6-1 with TRBJ1-2, with unresolved D. Germline CDR1 MNHNS, CDR2 SASEGT. The CDR3 runs to 13 residues. Trimming took 0 bases from V and 8 from J, leaving 10 bases between them. CDR3 in amino acids: CASSEARVSGYTF. The CDR3 DNA reads as TGTGCCAGCAGTGAAGCGCGGGTTTCCGGCTACACCTTC.

The J gene is TRBJ2-1, the V gene TRBV6-4, with 7 positions matching TRBD1. The CDR3 spans 13 residues. Germline CDR1 reads MRHNA; CDR2 reads SNTAGT. V lost 2 bases, J lost 8 bases, and 3 bases stayed unmatched. Written as DNA, the CDR3 is TGTGCCAGCAGTGACCGACAGGGCCATGAGCAGTTCTTC. Encoded protein: CASSDRQGHEQFF.

This clone was found a few times. The chain is built from TRBV19 and TRBJ1-1; the D gene is possibly TRBD1 (6 bases). CDR3 length equals 13 residues. The V end was cut by 9 bases, the J end by 5 bases, with 16 bases between. The germline gives CDR1 LNHDA, CDR2 SQIVND (reference sequence). DNA for the CDR3: TGTGCCAGCTACAGGGTTGGAAGGACTGAAGCTTTCTTT. Translated: CASYRVGRTEAFF.

V usage is TRBV19 and J usage is TRBJ1-5; D gene ambiguous. The CDR3 extends over 13 amino acids. V was pared by 0 bases and J by 7 bases, with 7 bases between. The V gene's germline CDR1 is LNHDA and CDR2 SQIVND (reference sequence). Here the CDR3 DNA reads TGTGCCAGTAGTATAGACAGGTCGCAGCCCCAGCATTTT. It specifies CASSIDRSQPQHF.

V usage is TRBV5-1 and J usage is TRBJ2-7; TRBD1 is a possible D gene (6 bases). Germline V gene data show CDR1 as SGHRS and CDR2 as YFSETQ. There are 14 residues in the CDR3. Trimming left V 2 bases short and J 6 bases short, with 15 bases between. This CDR3 reads CASSFWAGAGEQYF. The CDR3 nucleotides are TGCGCCAGCAGCTTTTGGGCAGGGGCTGGCGAGCAGTACTTC. The entire variable domain, with the rest obtained from reference TRBV5-1 and TRBJ2-7, is as follows: KAGVTQTPRYLIKTRGQQVTLSCSPISGHRSVSWYQQTPGQGLQFLFEYFSETQRNKGNFPGRFSGRQFSNSRSEMNVSTLELGDSALYLCASSFWAGAGEQYFGPGTRLTVT.

The chain links TRBV6-1 to TRBJ1-2; TRBD1 agrees at 9 bases. This CDR3 spans 14 amino acids. Germline V lookup: CDR1 MNHNS, CDR2 SASEGT. J gave up 5 bases and V 4 bases, and 5 bases lay outside the gene matches. The chain's CDR3 is CASSGQGVAYGYTF. For the CDR3, the DNA is TGTGCCAGCAGTGGACAGGGGGTGGCTTATGGCTACACCTTC.

The V gene is TRBV7-9, the J gene TRBJ2-5; 7 nucleotides align to TRBD2. Germline V lookup: CDR1 SEHNR, CDR2 FQNEAQ (reference sequence). V lost 3 bases and J lost 4; bases outside the gene matches: 8. The CDR3 has 15 amino acids. CDR3 protein: CASSLKTSPGETQYF. The CDR3 nucleotides are TGTGCCAGCAGCTTGAAGACTAGCCCCGGAGAGACCCAGTACTTC.

Only a few counts were recorded for this clone. As DNA, the CDR3 is TGTGCCTACAGCGTGGCTAACACTGAAGCTTTCTTT. Translated, it gives CAYSVANTEAFF. The rearrangement joins TRBV10-3 to TRBJ1-1; no clear D. Trimming left V 11 bases short and J 2 bases short, with 12 bases between. The CDR3 extends over 12 amino acids. The germline CDR1 and CDR2 sequences are ENHRY and SYGVKD.

This clone is a singleton in its sample. The gene calls are TRBV28 and TRBJ2-7; the D gene is possibly TRBD1 (6 bases). CDR1 and CDR2 from the germline V gene are MDHEN and SYDVKM. Trimming shortened V by 2 bases and J by 3 bases, and 8 bases separated the two germline ends. The CDR3 covers 13 residues. This CDR3 is CASSLRQDYEQYF. CDR3 sequence (DNA): TGTGCCAGCAGTTTACGACAGGACTACGAGCAGTACTTC.

This chain links TRBV10-2 with TRBJ2-7; 7 bases line up with TRBD1. V gave up 6 bases and J gave up 3 bases; unmatched junction bases: 11. This CDR3 has 15 amino acids. CDR1 and CDR2 (germline): WSHSY, SAAADI. CDR3 nucleotide sequence: TGCGCCAGCAGAGAGGGACAGACGAGGTACTACGAGCAGTACTTC. This sequence encodes CASREGQTRYYEQYF.

The V and J genes are TRBV28 and TRBJ1-6, with 7 bases lining up with TRBD1. The J segment lost 6 bases and the V segment lost 3 bases, leaving 8 bases of the junction unmatched. Germline values: CDR1 MDHEN, CDR2 SYDVKM. The CDR3 loop spans 16 amino acids. The CDR3 nucleotides read TGTGCCAGCAGTTTCTTACAGGGGCTGACTAATTCACCCCTCCACTTT. Protein: CASSFLQGLTNSPLHF.

The gene calls are TRBV9 and TRBJ1-6, with a possible D match to TRBD1 (5 bases). The germline gives CDR1 SGDLS, CDR2 YYNGEE. V was pared by 3 bases and J by 5 bases, with 15 bases between. The CDR3 is 16 residues long. The CDR3 coding sequence is TGTGCCAGCAGCGCATCTGTGGGACCTAATAATTCACCCCTCCACTTT. This translates into CASSASVGPNNSPLHF.

The chain carries TRBV7-2 and TRBJ1-2, with D possibly TRBD1 on 6 matching bases. Looked up from germline, CDR1 is SGHTA and CDR2 is FQGNSA. The CDR3 consists of 15 residues. Trimming stripped 5 bases from V and 5 bases from J, with 18 bases between. CDR3 nucleotide sequence: TGTGCCAGCAGCACCCGACAGGCCTCTCGGTATGGCTACACCTTC. Translated: CASSTRQASRYGYTF.

The chain combines TRBV6-5 with TRBJ2-1; D uncertain. This CDR3 spans 14 amino acids. V lost 2 bases to trimming and J lost 8 bases, with 13 bases between them. Germline V gene data show CDR1 as MNHEY and CDR2 as SVGAGI. The CDR3 DNA follows: TGTGCCAGCAGTTACGGATCCTCCCTGGATGAGCAGTTCTTC. Its protein product is CASSYGSSLDEQFF.

The J gene is TRBJ2-2, the V gene TRBV9; 8 bases line up with TRBD2. This CDR3 region has 15 residues. V trimming: 0 bases; J trimming: 5 bases; junction bases outside the gene matches: 3. The germline V gene has CDR1 SGDLS and CDR2 YYNGEE. The CDR3: CASSVEAGETGELFF. CDR3 coding DNA: TGTGCCAGCAGCGTAGAAGCGGGAGAAACCGGGGAGCTGTTTTTT. The full variable domain, with the rest looked up from reference TRBV9 and TRBJ2-2, is DSGVTQTPKHLITATGQRVTLRCSPRSGDLSVYWYQQSLDQGLQFLIQYYNGEERAKGNILERFSAQQFPDLHSELNLSSLELGDSALYFCASSVEAGETGELFFGEGSRLTVL.

This clone was counted a few times. The rearrangement links TRBV10-3 to TRBJ2-5, with D maybe TRBD1 (5 bases). Trimming stripped 4 bases from V and 5 bases from J, with 14 bases between. Germline V gene data show CDR1 as ENHRY and CDR2 as SYGVKD. The CDR3 spans 14 residues. CDR3 amino acids: CAISVGQGDETQYF. DNA of the CDR3: TGTGCCATCAGTGTGGGGCAGGGTGACGAGACCCAGTACTTC.

This clone has just one count. The V gene is TRBV7-2, the J gene TRBJ1-4; D not resolved. V lost 2 bases to trimming and J lost 7 bases, with 14 bases between them. The V gene's germline CDR1 is SGHTA and CDR2 FQGNSA. The CDR3 runs to 15 residues. CDR3 DNA sequence: TGTGCCAGCAGCTTATCAGGTGGGGTCGGTGAAAAACTGTTTTTT. Translating it yields CASSLSGGVGEKLFF.

The V call is TRBV7-9, the J call TRBJ1-1; 11 positions match TRBD1. Trimming cost V 1 base and J 4 bases; bases outside gene matches: 8. Per the germline V gene, CDR1 is SEHNR and CDR2 is FQNEAQ (reference sequence). The length of the CDR3 is 17 residues. Written as DNA, the CDR3 is TGTGCCAGCAGCTTAGTTGGGACAGGGGGTTTGGGCACTGAAGCTTTCTTT. Translation: CASSLVGTGGLGTEAFF.

The gene calls are TRBV4-3 and TRBJ2-7; perhaps D is TRBD1 or TRBD2 (5 bases each). V was clipped by 0 bases and J by 2 bases, with 14 bases between them. The V gene's germline CDR1 is LGHNA and CDR2 YSLEER. The CDR3 is 16 amino acids. CDR3: CASSQDGGRGTYEQYF. CDR3 coding DNA: TGCGCCAGCAGCCAAGACGGAGGAAGGGGAACCTACGAGCAGTACTTC.

This rearrangement joins TRBV9 to TRBJ2-1; 12 nucleotides agree with TRBD2. CDR1 is SGDLS and CDR2 is YYNGEE in the germline V gene. The length of the CDR3 is 15 residues. The V segment lost 3 bases and the J segment 4 bases; nucleotides outside the gene matches: 2. CDR3 loop: CASSETSGRYNEQFF. CDR3 nucleotide sequence: TGTGCCAGCAGCGAGACTAGCGGGAGATACAATGAGCAGTTCTTC.